The 16 T cell receptor beta chains below were found in one sample sequenced in a study of CD8+ T cells in alopecia areata. The treatment denotes: oral pan-JAK inhibitor, 5-10 mg twice daily. Extracted RNA was reverse transcribed into cDNA, the sequencing template. Some clones are missing from TCRdb's copy, which holds only in-frame ones; the method was immunoSEQ multiplex PCR. The repertoire holds 80,000 to 100,000 clones, with roughly 46% as singletons. Sequenced material: CD8+ T cells sorted from blood, taken at week 24, from a patient treated with tofacitinib. The receptors here all came from a human donor with alopecia areata.

The sample holds a few counts of this clone. This rearrangement joins TRBV29-1 to TRBJ2-3; D is undetermined. This CDR3 comprises 13 residues. Germline V gene data show CDR1 as SQVTM and CDR2 as ANQGSEA. Trimming took 1 base from V and 2 from J, leaving 7 bases between them. The CDR3 DNA reads as TGCAGCGTTGAAGGGGAACTCACAGATACGCAGTATTTT. As protein: CSVEGELTDTQYF.

The gene calls are TRBV9 and TRBJ2-7; D possibly corresponds to TRBD2 (6 bases). This CDR3 has 14 residues. Germline CDR1 reads SGDLS; CDR2 reads YYNGEE. V was pared by 0 bases and J by 6 bases, with 13 bases between. The CDR3 nucleotides are TGTGCCAGCAGCGTAGACGGGAGCGGCGGCGAGCAGTACTTC. This codes for CASSVDGSGGEQYF.

V and J are TRBV27 and TRBJ2-7; tentatively, D is TRBD1 (5 bases). Deletions cut 9 bases from V and 4 bases from J, with 7 bases between. Germline V gene sequence: CDR1 MNHEY, CDR2 SMNVEV (reference sequence). This CDR3 spans 10 amino acids. CDR3 bases: TGTGCCAGTGGGGCTTACGAGCAGTACTTC. It is translated as CASGAYEQYF.

The chain links TRBV4-2 to TRBJ2-1; possibly TRBD2 for D (5 bases). Trimming shortened V by 3 bases and J by 9 bases, and 12 bases separated the two germline ends. CDR1 and CDR2 (germline): LGHNA, YNFKEQ. The length of the CDR3 is 13 residues. The CDR3 sequence: CASSHQIALEQFF. DNA for the CDR3: TGTGCCAGCAGCCACCAAATAGCGCTTGAGCAGTTCTTC.

The chain has TRBV11-2 and TRBJ1-2; no firm D call. The CDR3 extends over 12 amino acids. Between the trimmed V and J ends, which lost 5 bases and 5 bases, there was a span of 9 bases. In germline, CDR1 is SGHAT, CDR2 FQNNGV. DNA for the CDR3: TGTGCCAGCAGCCTGACCGAATATGGCTACACCTTC. Its protein is CASSLTEYGYTF.

CDR3 residues: CASSFSVAGEYEQYF. The CDR3 coding sequence is TGTGCCAGCAGCTTCTCGGTAGCGGGAGAGTACGAGCAGTACTTC. This sequence joins TRBV7-9 and TRBJ2-7, with 9 bases matching TRBD2. Germline loops: CDR1 SEHNR, CDR2 FQNEAQ (reference sequence). The CDR3 spans 15 residues. The J segment lost 4 bases and the V segment lost 3 bases, leaving 7 bases of the junction unmatched.

This clone was counted a few times. The rearrangement joins TRBV2 to TRBJ2-2; 12 positions match TRBD2. Germline assignment: CDR1 SNHLY and CDR2 FYNNEI. The CDR3 totals 14 residues. With 8 bases clipped from V and 10 bases from J, the junction kept 8 bases outside the gene matches. The CDR3 DNA reads as TGTGCCAGCTTACTAGCGGGAGGTATAATGGAGCTGTTTTTT. Protein sequence: CASLLAGGIMELFF.

This chain joins TRBV29-1 and TRBJ2-7, with D possibly being TRBD1 (5 bases). The CDR3 length is 11 residues. The ends were cut back, 7 bases at V and 5 bases at J, with 12 bases in the middle. The germline V gene has CDR1 SQVTM and CDR2 ANQGSEA. CDR3 residues: CSAVRGHEQYF. Here the CDR3 DNA reads TGCAGCGCTGTTAGGGGCCACGAGCAGTACTTC.

J is TRBJ2-3 and V is TRBV9; the D is unclear. CDR1 and CDR2 from the germline V gene are SGDLS and YYNGEE. Trimming removed 3 bases from V and 4 bases from J, with 12 bases in between. The CDR3 consists of 14 residues. This CDR3 reads CASSGTDLPDTQYF. The CDR3 DNA sequence: TGTGCCAGCAGCGGGACCGACTTGCCAGATACGCAGTATTTT.

This clone has just a few counts. This rearrangement joins TRBV7-9 to TRBJ2-4, with 10 bases identical to TRBD2. The CDR3 runs 16 residues. The trim removed 3 bases at V and 0 bases at J, leaving 2 bases unmatched. Germline CDR1 reads SEHNR; CDR2 reads FQNEAQ (reference sequence). The CDR3 DNA follows: TGTGCCAGCAGCTTGACTAGCGGGTTAGCCAAAAACATTCAGTACTTC. The encoded protein is CASSLTSGLAKNIQYF.

The rearrangement uses TRBV4-1 and TRBJ2-7; TRBD1 agrees at 10 bases. V dropped 0 bases and J dropped 4; count of bases not matched to a gene: 3. The germline V gene encodes CDR1 MGHRA and CDR2 YSYEKL. This CDR3 is 15 amino acids long. The CDR3 spells CASSQDRDRGYEQYF. The CDR3 DNA follows: TGCGCCAGCAGCCAAGATCGGGACAGGGGATACGAGCAGTACTTC.

This clone was seen once. The V call is TRBV7-8, the J call TRBJ2-1, with 14 nucleotides matching TRBD2. After removal of 3 bases from V and 3 bases from J, the junction contained 7 bases not matched to a gene. CDR3 size: 18 residues. In germline, CDR1 is SGHVS, CDR2 FQNEAQ. The CDR3 bases are TGTGCCAGCAGCTTCCGACTAGCGGGAGGGCTGGGCTACAATGAGCAGTTCTTC. Encoded protein: CASSFRLAGGLGYNEQFF.

V and J are TRBV29-1 and TRBJ1-2, with TRBD1 as a possible D gene (6 bases). This CDR3 is 14 amino acids long. Trimming took off 1 base at V and 0 bases at J, with 9 bases between the two ends. Germline lookup yields CDR1 SQVTM and CDR2 ANQGSEA. This CDR3 is CSVEGRGPNYGYTF. The DNA for the CDR3 is TGCAGCGTTGAAGGCAGGGGACCTAACTATGGCTACACCTTC.

The chain couples TRBV9 to TRBJ2-1; TRBD2 matches at 7 bases. The V segment lost 3 bases and the J segment 3 bases; nucleotides outside the gene matches: 12. Germline CDR1 and CDR2: SGDLS and YYNGEE. The CDR3 is made up of 17 amino acids. The CDR3 loop is CASSDNRLGGNYNEQFF. CDR3 DNA: TGTGCCAGCAGCGACAACAGACTGGGGGGGAACTACAATGAGCAGTTCTTC. The full variable domain, rest sourced from reference TRBV9 and TRBJ2-1, is DSGVTQTPKHLITATGQRVTLRCSPRSGDLSVYWYQQSLDQGLQFLIQYYNGEERAKGNILERFSAQQFPDLHSELNLSSLELGDSALYFCASSDNRLGGNYNEQFFGPGTRLTVL.

The chain carries TRBV4-1 and TRBJ2-7, with TRBD1 identical over 11 bases. Per the germline V gene, CDR1 is MGHRA and CDR2 is YSYEKL. V was clipped by 0 bases and J by 3 bases; unmatched bases: 1. The CDR3 is 15 residues long. CDR3 DNA: TGCGCCAGCAGCCAAGAGGGGACAGGGGGCTACGAGCAGTACTTC. Encoded protein: CASSQEGTGGYEQYF.

The chain employs TRBV11-3 and TRBJ2-1; 13 bases line up with TRBD2. The CDR3 length is 16 residues. V lost 5 bases to trimming and J lost 3 bases; unmatched junction nucleotides: 4. The germline V gene has CDR1 SGHNT and CDR2 YENEEA. DNA for the CDR3: TGTGCCAGCAGCCTCAGGACTAGCGGGGGCTACAATGAGCAGTTCTTC. This sequence encodes CASSLRTSGGYNEQFF.